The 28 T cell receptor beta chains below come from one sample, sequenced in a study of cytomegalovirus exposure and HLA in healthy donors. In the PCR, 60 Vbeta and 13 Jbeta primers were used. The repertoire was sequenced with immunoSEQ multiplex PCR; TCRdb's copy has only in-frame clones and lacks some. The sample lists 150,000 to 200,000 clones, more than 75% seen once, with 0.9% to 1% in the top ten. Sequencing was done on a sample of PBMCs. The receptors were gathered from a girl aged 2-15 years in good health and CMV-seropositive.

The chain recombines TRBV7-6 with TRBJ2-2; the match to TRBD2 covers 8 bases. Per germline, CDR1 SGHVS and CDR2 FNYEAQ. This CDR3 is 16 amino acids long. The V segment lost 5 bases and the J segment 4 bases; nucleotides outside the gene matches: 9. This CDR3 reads CASSPGLEFGTGELFF. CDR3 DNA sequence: TGTGCCAGCAGCCCGGGACTAGAGTTTGGCACCGGGGAGCTGTTTTTT.

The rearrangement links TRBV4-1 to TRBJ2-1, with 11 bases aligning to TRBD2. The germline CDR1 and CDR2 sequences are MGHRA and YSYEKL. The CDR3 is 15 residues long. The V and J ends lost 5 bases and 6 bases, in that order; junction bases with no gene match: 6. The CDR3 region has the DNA TGCGCCAGCAGCTCTCTAGGACTAGCGGGCAATGAGCAGTTCTTC. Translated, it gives CASSSLGLAGNEQFF.

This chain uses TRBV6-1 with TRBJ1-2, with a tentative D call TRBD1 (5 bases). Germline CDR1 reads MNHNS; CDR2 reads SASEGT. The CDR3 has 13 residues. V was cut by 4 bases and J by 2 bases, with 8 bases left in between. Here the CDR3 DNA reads TGTGCCAGCAGTGTACAGGTGAACTATGGCTACACCTTC. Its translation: CASSVQVNYGYTF.

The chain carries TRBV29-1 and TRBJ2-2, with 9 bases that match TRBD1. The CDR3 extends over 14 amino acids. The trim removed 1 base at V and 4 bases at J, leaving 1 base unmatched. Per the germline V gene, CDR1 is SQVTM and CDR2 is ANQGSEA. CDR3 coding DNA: TGCAGCGTTGAAGGGACAGGGGTCACCGGGGAGCTGTTTTTT. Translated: CSVEGTGVTGELFF.

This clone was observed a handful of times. As DNA, the CDR3 is TGTGCCAGCAGCCACCGGGGTCTAGCGGGCCTAACCTACGAGCAGTACTTC. Translating it yields CASSHRGLAGLTYEQYF. The chain couples TRBV13 to TRBJ2-7, with 8 positions matching TRBD2. This CDR3 has 17 residues. The germline CDR1 and CDR2 sequences are PRHDT and FYEKMQ (reference sequence). V shed 5 bases, J shed 2 bases, and the junction held 14 bases outside the gene matches.

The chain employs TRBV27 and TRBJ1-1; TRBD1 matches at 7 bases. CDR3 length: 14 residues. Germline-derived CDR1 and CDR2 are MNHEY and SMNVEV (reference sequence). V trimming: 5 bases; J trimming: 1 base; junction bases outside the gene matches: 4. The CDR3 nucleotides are TGTGCCAGCAGTGGCCGACAGGGGAACACTGAAGCTTTCTTT. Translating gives CASSGRQGNTEAFF.

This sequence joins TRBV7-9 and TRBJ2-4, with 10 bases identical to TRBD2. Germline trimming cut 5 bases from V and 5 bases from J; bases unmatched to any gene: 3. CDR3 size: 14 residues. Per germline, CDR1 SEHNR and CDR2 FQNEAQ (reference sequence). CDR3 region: CASSPSGGENIQYF. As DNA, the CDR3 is TGTGCCAGCAGCCCTAGCGGGGGAGAAAACATTCAGTACTTC.

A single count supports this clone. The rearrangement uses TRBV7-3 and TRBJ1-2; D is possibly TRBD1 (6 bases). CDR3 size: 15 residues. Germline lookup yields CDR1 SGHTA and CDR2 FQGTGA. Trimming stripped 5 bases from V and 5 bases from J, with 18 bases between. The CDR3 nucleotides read TGTGCCAGCAGCAAAGGGGCTGGACAGCTTTATGGCTACACCTTC. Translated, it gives CASSKGAGQLYGYTF.

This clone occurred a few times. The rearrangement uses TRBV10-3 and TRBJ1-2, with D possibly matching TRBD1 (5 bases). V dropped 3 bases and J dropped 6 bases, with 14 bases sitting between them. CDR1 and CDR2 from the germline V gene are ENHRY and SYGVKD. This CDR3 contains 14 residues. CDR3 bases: TGTGCCATCAGTGATTTCGGCGGGACCGATGGCTACACCTTC. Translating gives CAISDFGGTDGYTF.

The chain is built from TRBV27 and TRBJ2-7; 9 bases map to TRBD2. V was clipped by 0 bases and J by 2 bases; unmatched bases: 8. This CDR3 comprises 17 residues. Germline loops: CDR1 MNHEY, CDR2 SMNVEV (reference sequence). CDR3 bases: TGTGCCAGCAGTTTATCGTCGGCTAGCGGGAAAACCTACGAGCAGTACTTC. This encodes CASSLSSASGKTYEQYF.

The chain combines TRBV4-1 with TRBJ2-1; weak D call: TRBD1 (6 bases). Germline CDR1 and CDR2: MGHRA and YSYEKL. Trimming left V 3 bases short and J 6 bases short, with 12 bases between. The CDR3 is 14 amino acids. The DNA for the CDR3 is TGCGCCAGCAGCCATCCTAACAGGGCCAATGAGCAGTTCTTC. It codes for CASSHPNRANEQFF.

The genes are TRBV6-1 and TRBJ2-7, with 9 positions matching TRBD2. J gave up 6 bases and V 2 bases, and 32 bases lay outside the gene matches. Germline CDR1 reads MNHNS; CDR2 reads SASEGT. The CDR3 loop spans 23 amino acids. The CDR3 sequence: CASSENSGSAPGLYKLIPCEQYF. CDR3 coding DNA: TGTGCCAGCAGTGAAAATAGCGGGAGTGCACCCGGCCTGTATAAGCTCATACCCTGCGAGCAGTACTTC.

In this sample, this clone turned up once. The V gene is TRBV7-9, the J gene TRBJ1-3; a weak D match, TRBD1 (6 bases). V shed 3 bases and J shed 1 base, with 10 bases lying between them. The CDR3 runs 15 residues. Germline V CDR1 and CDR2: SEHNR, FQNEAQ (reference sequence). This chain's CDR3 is CASSLGHLSGNTIYF. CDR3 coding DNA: TGTGCCAGCAGCTTGGGACATCTATCTGGAAACACCATATATTTT.

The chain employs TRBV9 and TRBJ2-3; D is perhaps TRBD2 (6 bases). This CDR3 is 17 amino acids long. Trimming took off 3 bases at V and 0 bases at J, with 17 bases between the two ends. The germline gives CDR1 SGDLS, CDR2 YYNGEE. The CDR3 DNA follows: TGTGCCAGCAGCGAGAGGGTGGGGAGCGGGAGCACAGATACGCAGTATTTT. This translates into CASSERVGSGSTDTQYF.

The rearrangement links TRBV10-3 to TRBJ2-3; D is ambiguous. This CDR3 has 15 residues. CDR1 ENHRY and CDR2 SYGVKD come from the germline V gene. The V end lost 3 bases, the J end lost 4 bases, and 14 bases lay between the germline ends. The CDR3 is CAISDPQQSADTQYF. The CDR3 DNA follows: TGTGCCATCAGTGACCCGCAACAAAGCGCAGATACGCAGTATTTT.

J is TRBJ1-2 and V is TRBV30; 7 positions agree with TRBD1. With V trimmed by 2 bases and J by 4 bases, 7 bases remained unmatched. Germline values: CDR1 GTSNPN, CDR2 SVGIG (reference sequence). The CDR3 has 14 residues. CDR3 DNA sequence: TGTGCCTGGAGTCCCCAGACAGGGACCTATGGCTACACCTTC. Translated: CAWSPQTGTYGYTF.

The CDR3 sequence: CASSQEGTGGEQYF. In DNA, the CDR3 is TGCGCCAGCAGCCAAGAGGGGACAGGGGGCGAGCAGTACTTC. This sequence joins TRBV4-1 and TRBJ2-7, with TRBD1 identical over 11 bases. Germline CDR1 is MGHRA and CDR2 is YSYEKL. V was pared by 0 bases and J by 6 bases, with 1 base of the junction left unmatched. The CDR3 loop spans 14 amino acids.

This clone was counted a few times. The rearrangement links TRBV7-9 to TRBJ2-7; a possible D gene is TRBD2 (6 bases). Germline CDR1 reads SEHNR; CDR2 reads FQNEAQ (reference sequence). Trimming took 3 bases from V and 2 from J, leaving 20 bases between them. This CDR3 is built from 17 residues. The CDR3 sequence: CASSFGGKNVPPYEQYF. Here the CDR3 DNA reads TGTGCCAGCAGCTTTGGGGGGAAGAATGTCCCACCCTACGAGCAGTACTTC.

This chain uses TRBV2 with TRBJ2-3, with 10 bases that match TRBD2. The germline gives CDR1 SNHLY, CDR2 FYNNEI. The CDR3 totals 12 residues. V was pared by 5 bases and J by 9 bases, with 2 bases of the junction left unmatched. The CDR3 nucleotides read TGTGCCAGCAGTTTAGCGGGAGGAACGCAGTATTTT. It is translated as CASSLAGGTQYF.

The CDR3: CASSQLSSGGANNEQFF. The CDR3 coding sequence is TGCGCCAGCAGCCAACTCTCATCAGGGGGCGCCAACAATGAGCAGTTCTTC. The gene calls are TRBV4-1 and TRBJ2-1, with TRBD1 identical over 8 bases. The V gene end was trimmed by 2 bases and the J gene end by 5 bases; junction bases not matched to a gene: 11. Germline loops: CDR1 MGHRA, CDR2 YSYEKL. CDR3 length equals 17 residues.

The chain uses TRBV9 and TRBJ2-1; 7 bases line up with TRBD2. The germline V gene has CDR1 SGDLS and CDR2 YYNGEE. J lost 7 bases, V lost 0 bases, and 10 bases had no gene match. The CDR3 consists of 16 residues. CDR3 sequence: CASSVGGSSGTNEQFF. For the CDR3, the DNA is TGTGCCAGCAGCGTAGGAGGGTCTAGCGGCACTAATGAGCAGTTCTTC.

The CDR3 DNA reads TGTGCCAGCAGCTTGAGGGAGCTGAACACCGGGGAGCTGTTTTTT. It yields the protein CASSLRELNTGELFF. The rearrangement links TRBV5-4 to TRBJ2-2; maybe TRBD2 (5 bases). The CDR3 totals 15 residues. The ends were cut back, 1 base at V and 1 base at J, with 8 bases in the middle. Germline V gene data show CDR1 as SGHNT and CDR2 as YYREEE (reference sequence).

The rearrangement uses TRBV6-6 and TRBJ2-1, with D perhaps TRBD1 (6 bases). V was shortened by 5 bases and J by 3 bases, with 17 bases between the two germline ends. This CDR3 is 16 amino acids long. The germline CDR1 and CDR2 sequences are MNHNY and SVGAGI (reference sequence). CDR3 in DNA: TGTGCCAGCAGTGCGGTGGGGGCAGATGGCTACAATGAGCAGTTCTTC. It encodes CASSAVGADGYNEQFF.

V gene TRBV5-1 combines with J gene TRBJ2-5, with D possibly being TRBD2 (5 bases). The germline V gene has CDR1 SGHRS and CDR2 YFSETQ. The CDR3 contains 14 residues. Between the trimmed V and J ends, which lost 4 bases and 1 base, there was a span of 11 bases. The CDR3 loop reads CASSPLATQETQYF. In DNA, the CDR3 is TGCGCCAGCAGCCCCTTAGCGACCCAAGAGACCCAGTACTTC.

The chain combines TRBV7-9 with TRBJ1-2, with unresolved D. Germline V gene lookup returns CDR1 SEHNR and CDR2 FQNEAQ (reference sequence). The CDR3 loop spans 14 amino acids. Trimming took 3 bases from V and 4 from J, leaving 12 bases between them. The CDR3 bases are TGTGCCAGCAGCTTCCTCATAGCCCCCTATGGCTACACCTTC. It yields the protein CASSFLIAPYGYTF.

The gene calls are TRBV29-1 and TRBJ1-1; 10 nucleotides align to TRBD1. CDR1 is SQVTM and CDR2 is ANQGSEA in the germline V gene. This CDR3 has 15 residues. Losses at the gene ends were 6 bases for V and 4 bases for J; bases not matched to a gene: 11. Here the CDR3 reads CSVRQGALRRTEAFF. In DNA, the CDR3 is TGCAGCGTGCGACAGGGGGCTCTAAGACGCACTGAAGCTTTCTTT. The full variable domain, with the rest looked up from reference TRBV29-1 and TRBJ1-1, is SAVISQKPSRDICQRGTSLTIQCQVDSQVTMMFWYRQQPGQSLTLIATANQGSEATYESGFVIDKFPISRPNLTFSTLTVSNMSPEDSSIYLCSVRQGALRRTEAFFGQGTRLTVV.

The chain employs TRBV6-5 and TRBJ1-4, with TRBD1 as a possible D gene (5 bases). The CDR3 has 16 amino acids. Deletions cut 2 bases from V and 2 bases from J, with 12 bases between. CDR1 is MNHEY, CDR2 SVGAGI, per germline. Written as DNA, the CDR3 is TGTGCCAGCAGTTACGGGGCAGGGCGGACTAATGAAAAACTGTTTTTT. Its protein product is CASSYGAGRTNEKLFF.

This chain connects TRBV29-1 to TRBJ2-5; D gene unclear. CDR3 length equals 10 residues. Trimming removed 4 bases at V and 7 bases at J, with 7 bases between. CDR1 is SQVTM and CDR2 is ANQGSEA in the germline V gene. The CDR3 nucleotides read TGCAGCGTTGGGGCGAGGACCCAGTACTTC. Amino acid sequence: CSVGARTQYF.